The present T cell receptor (beta chain) was sequenced within a study of PD-L1 blockade in urothelial cancer. About the research overall: Median T cell yield from blood was over 130,000.

This CDR3 has 14 amino acids. Germline V gives CDR1 SNHLY, CDR2 FYNNEI. Trimming cost V 6 bases and J 1 base; bases outside gene matches: 2. Method: immunoSEQ multiplex PCR; TCRdb's copy keeps in-frame clones and lacks some. The data hold roughly 52,000 clones, with around 79% observed a single time. Sample time point: pretreatment peripheral blood. Each patient presented with locally advanced or metastatic urothelial carcinoma. The receptor's source is a man in his 70s with urothelial cancer. The sequenced sample was PBMCs, obtained around atezolizumab (anti-PD-L1) treatment. The chain is built from TRBV2 and TRBJ2-5, with 10 bases identical to TRBD2. The CDR3 region is CASRKREGQETQYF. CDR3 coding DNA: TGTGCCAGCAGAAAGCGGGAGGGCCAAGAGACCCAGTACTTC.